These 27 T cell receptor beta chains were all obtained from the same sample, sequenced in a study of breast tumors, draining lymph nodes, adjacent tissues. One entry per CDR3 protein results from TCRdb running MiXCR on the multiplex PCR reads. The sample includes approximately 100,000 distinct CDR3 sequences, 30% of them seen just once. Samples came from axillary lymph nodes draining the breast cancer. Sequenced sample: axillary lymph node tissue. Receptor source: a female donor with breast cancer. Some clones in this sample may be carry-over from other donors' samples.

This clonotype has at least ten counts. The rearrangement links TRBV30 to TRBJ2-3; 8 nucleotides align to TRBD2. Germline CDR1 is GTSNPN and CDR2 is SVGIG (reference sequence). The CDR3 loop spans 15 amino acids. V trimming: 0 bases; J trimming: 3 bases; junction bases outside the gene matches: 5. DNA for the CDR3: TGTGCCTGGAGTGTACGGGGGGGGTTTACAGATACGCAGTATTTT. Amino acid sequence: CAWSVRGGFTDTQYF. Variable domain in full (rest from reference TRBV30 and TRBJ2-3): SQTIHQWPATLVQPVGSPLSLECTVEGTSNPNLYWYRQAAGRGLQLLFYSVGIGQISSEVPQNLSASRPQDRQFILSSKKLLLSDSGFYLCAWSVRGGFTDTQYFGPGTRLTVL.

This clonotype was counted between two and nine times. Germline and junction disagree at one end, which may indicate a read error. V usage is TRBV5-1 and J usage is TRBJ2-5; 7 positions agree with TRBD2. Germline V gene sequence: CDR1 SGHRS, CDR2 YFSETQ. The CDR3 has 15 residues. CDR3 sequence (DNA): TGCGCCAGCAGCCTTATTAGCGGGTACCACGAGACCCAGTACTTC. Translated: CASSLISGYHETQYF. Looking up the rest from reference TRBV5-1 and TRBJ2-5 gives the full variable domain: KAGVTQTPRYLIKTRGQQVTLSCSPISGHRSVSWYQQTPGQGLQFLFEYFSETQRNKGNFPGRFSGRQFSNSRSEMNVSTLELGDSALYLCASSLISGYHETQYFGPGTRLLVL.

This clonotype has a count of ten or more. The DNA of the CDR3 is TGTGCCAGCAGTGTTTATCTAACTAGCGGGAGGGCAAATGAGCAGTTCTTC. Protein product: CASSVYLTSGRANEQFF. The chain is built from TRBV2 and TRBJ2-1; TRBD2 agrees at 13 bases. V gave up 4 bases and J gave up 7 bases; unmatched junction bases: 10. The CDR3 runs 17 residues. Germline assignment: CDR1 SNHLY and CDR2 FYNNEI. Together with reference TRBV2 and TRBJ2-1, the CDR3 gives the full variable domain: EPEVTQTPSHQVTQMGQEVILRCVPISNHLYFYWYRQILGQKVEFLVSFYNNEISEKSEIFDDQFSVERPDGSNFTLKIRSTKLEDSAMYFCASSVYLTSGRANEQFFGPGTRLTVL.

The chain carries TRBV5-1 and TRBJ1-5; maybe TRBD1 (6 bases). V dropped 4 bases and J dropped 3 bases, with 11 bases sitting between them. Germline V CDR1 and CDR2: SGHRS, YFSETQ. The CDR3 loop spans 14 amino acids. The CDR3 region is CASSLGGTNQPQHF. The CDR3 DNA reads as TGCGCCAGCAGCCTAGGGGGAACCAATCAGCCCCAGCATTTT.

This clonotype was counted many times. The V and J genes are TRBV20-1 and TRBJ1-1; D gene unclear. Germline loops: CDR1 DFQATT, CDR2 SNEGSKA (reference sequence). This CDR3 has 13 amino acids. Trimming removed 4 bases from V and 2 bases from J, with 11 bases in between. The CDR3 sequence is CSANGLSNTEAFF. The CDR3 DNA sequence: TGCAGTGCTAATGGACTGTCCAACACTGAAGCTTTCTTT.

About this clonotype itself: Here the CDR3 omits its conserved ending phenylalanine or tryptophan, so a read error is the likely source. V is TRBV9 and J is TRBJ1-3, with D perhaps matching TRBD1 (5 bases). CDR1 is SGDLS, CDR2 YYNGEE, per germline. The CDR3 covers 15 residues. The V and J ends lost 1 base and 1 base respectively, with 9 bases between them. The CDR3 sequence is CASSVRWGSGNTIYV. The DNA for the CDR3 is TGTGCCAGCAGCGTACGGTGGGGGTCTGGAAACACCATATATGTG.

The chain joins TRBV2 to TRBJ2-3; possibly TRBD2 for D (5 bases). V lost 2 bases and J 4 bases, leaving 13 bases between the germline ends. There are 15 residues in the CDR3. Germline V gene sequence: CDR1 SNHLY, CDR2 FYNNEI. DNA for the CDR3: TGTGCCAGCAGTGAACCGCGGGTCTCGGCAGATACGCAGTATTTT. It specifies CASSEPRVSADTQYF. The full variable domain, in which reference TRBV2 and TRBJ2-3 provide the parts outside the CDR3, is EPEVTQTPSHQVTQMGQEVILRCVPISNHLYFYWYRQILGQKVEFLVSFYNNEISEKSEIFDDQFSVERPDGSNFTLKIRSTKLEDSAMYFCASSEPRVSADTQYFGPGTRLTVL.

V usage is TRBV20-1 and J usage is TRBJ2-3, with no clear D. Trimming stripped 5 bases from V and 1 base from J, with 7 bases between. Per the germline V gene, CDR1 is DFQATT and CDR2 is SNEGSKA (reference sequence). This CDR3 comprises 12 residues. CDR3 coding DNA: TGCAGTGCTCAACTCCGCACAGATACGCAGTATTTT. Protein product: CSAQLRTDTQYF.

This clonotype was seen more than once but under ten times. This may be a read error, as it is one base from a much larger clone. This chain joins TRBV6-4 and TRBJ2-1, with a tentative D call TRBD2 (5 bases). V dropped 5 bases and J dropped 3 bases, with 14 bases sitting between them. The CDR3 covers 15 residues. The germline gives CDR1 MRHNA, CDR2 SNTAGT. In nucleotides, the CDR3 is TGTGCCAGCAGTCTCAGCCGAGGGAGCTACAATGAGCAGTTCTTC. Translation gives CASSLSRGSYNEQFF.

Only a few counts were recorded for this clonotype. J is TRBJ1-1 and V is TRBV20-1, with D perhaps matching TRBD1 (6 bases). Trimming took off 0 bases at V and 0 bases at J, with 8 bases between the two ends. CDR1 and CDR2 from the germline V gene are DFQATT and SNEGSKA (reference sequence). The CDR3 is 14 amino acids. The CDR3 spells CSARDGQLNTEAFF. The CDR3 coding sequence is TGCAGTGCTAGAGACGGACAGCTGAACACTGAAGCTTTCTTT.

The sample holds many counts of this clonotype. This may arise from a read error, as a much more abundant clone is one base away. The chain combines TRBV20-1 with TRBJ1-2; D may be TRBD1 (5 bases). CDR3 length: 12 amino acids. Germline values: CDR1 DFQATT, CDR2 SNEGSKA (reference sequence). The chain's CDR3 is CSASPSRRGSTF. CDR3 nucleotide sequence: TGCAGTGCTAGCCCTAGTAGACGGGGCTCCACCTTC.

The chain combines TRBV7-2 with TRBJ1-5; D may be TRBD1 (5 bases). V was clipped by 8 bases and J by 3 bases, with 11 bases between them. Germline V CDR1 and CDR2: SGHTA, FQGNSA. This CDR3 is built from 13 residues. The CDR3 protein is CASSTEINQPQHF. CDR3 in DNA: TGTGCCAGCTCGACAGAGATCAATCAGCCCCAGCATTTT.

The sample holds many counts of this clonotype. J is TRBJ2-6 and V is TRBV7-2, with D tentatively TRBD2 (7 bases). Trimming shortened V by 3 bases and J by 4 bases, and 16 bases separated the two germline ends. The CDR3 is 17 residues long. Per the germline V gene, CDR1 is SGHTA and CDR2 is FQGNSA. CDR3 DNA sequence: TGTGCCAGCAGCTTGTCTGCCGGCGGGGGCGGGGCCAACGTCCTGACTTTC. It specifies CASSLSAGGGGANVLTF.

This clonotype has only a few counts. A much more abundant neighbour one base away suggests this may be a read error. This sequence joins TRBV7-9 and TRBJ1-2; D ambiguous. Germline V lookup: CDR1 SEHNR, CDR2 FQNEAQ (reference sequence). The V and J ends lost 5 bases and 1 base respectively, with 8 bases between them. There are 13 residues in the CDR3. CDR3 nucleotide sequence: TGTGCCAGCAGCGCCATCGTTAACTATGGCTACACCTTC. This codes for CASSAIVNYGYTF.

This clonotype has a count of ten or more. The chain couples TRBV6-5 to TRBJ2-7; D ambiguous. The CDR3 has 12 amino acids. The V end was cut by 5 bases, the J end by 5 bases, with 10 bases between. From germline, CDR1 is MNHEY and CDR2 SVGAGI. This CDR3 is CASSRLIHEQYF. CDR3 nucleotide sequence: TGTGCCAGCAGTCGTTTGATCCACGAGCAGTACTTC.

The chain uses TRBV19 and TRBJ1-1; maybe TRBD1 (5 bases). The CDR3 is 13 amino acids. From germline, CDR1 is LNHDA and CDR2 SQIVND (reference sequence). V was trimmed by 2 bases and J by 7 bases, leaving 11 bases between them. The CDR3 bases are TGTGCCAGTAGTATACTAGGGGAGTTTGAAGCTTTCTTT. It codes for CASSILGEFEAFF.

CDR3 nucleotides: TGTGCCATCAGCCGGGACAGGGGGACAGATACGCAGTATTTT. Translated, it gives CAISRDRGTDTQYF. V usage is TRBV10-3 and J usage is TRBJ2-3; 11 bases match TRBD1. The CDR3 extends over 14 amino acids. J lost 3 bases, V lost 6 bases, and 2 bases had no gene match. Per germline, CDR1 ENHRY and CDR2 SYGVKD.

This clonotype was seen once. The DNA is left out, because the CDR3 cannot be placed on it with certainty; the CDR3 is given as TCRdb lists it. This CDR3 reads CASSIYLCSPSPGHRTEDCGHTF. The chain has TRBV4-1 and TRBJ1-2; the table's D gene call, TRBD1, was not cross checked with the DNA. The CDR3 adds up to 23 amino acids, both ends counted. The germline V gene has CDR1 MGHRA and CDR2 YSYEKL.

V gene TRBV11-2 combines with J gene TRBJ2-7, with D tentatively TRBD2 (5 bases). Trimming pared 2 bases from V and 6 bases from J, leaving 8 bases between. The CDR3 sequence is 12 residues long. CDR1 SGHAT and CDR2 FQNNGV come from the germline V gene. The CDR3, as DNA: TGTGCCAGCAGCTTAAGCGGAATCGAGCAGTACTTC. Translating gives CASSLSGIEQYF.

There are many counts of this clonotype. The gene calls are TRBV12-3 or TRBV12-4 and TRBJ1-2, with D possibly TRBD1 on 5 matching bases. The V gene lost 5 bases and the J gene lost 6 bases, with 13 bases spanning the gap. The CDR3 is 13 amino acids. The CDR3: CASSEPDNDGYTF. The CDR3 region has the DNA TGTGCCAGCAGTGAGCCGGACAATGATGGCTACACCTTC.

This clonotype came up many times. This chain connects TRBV5-1 to TRBJ2-1, with unresolved D. Trimming took off 4 bases at V and 6 bases at J, with 14 bases between the two ends. The CDR3 contains 14 residues. Germline V CDR1 and CDR2: SGHRS, YFSETQ. CDR3 region: CASSQDPRFNEQFF. CDR3 nucleotides: TGCGCCAGCAGCCAGGACCCTAGGTTCAATGAGCAGTTCTTC.

This clonotype occurred many times. The chain recombines TRBV10-3 with TRBJ2-3, with a tentative D call TRBD2 (6 bases). Trimming pared 2 bases from V and 2 bases from J, leaving 11 bases between. This CDR3 has 15 amino acids. The V gene's germline CDR1 is ENHRY and CDR2 SYGVKD. The CDR3 region has the DNA TGTGCCATCAGTGAGCGCAGGGACTTCACAGATACGCAGTATTTT. This gives the protein CAISERRDFTDTQYF.

The rearrangement joins TRBV5-1 to TRBJ2-3; D is perhaps TRBD1 or TRBD2 (5 bases each). Trimming removed 5 bases at V and 2 bases at J, with 12 bases between. The CDR3 runs to 14 residues. In germline, CDR1 is SGHRS, CDR2 YFSETQ. CDR3 residues: CASRAGTNTDTQYF. The CDR3 nucleotides are TGCGCCAGCAGGGCCGGGACCAACACAGATACGCAGTATTTT. Full variable domain (remainder filled in from reference TRBV5-1 and TRBJ2-3): KAGVTQTPRYLIKTRGQQVTLSCSPISGHRSVSWYQQTPGQGLQFLFEYFSETQRNKGNFPGRFSGRQFSNSRSEMNVSTLELGDSALYLCASRAGTNTDTQYFGPGTRLTVL.

Points on this clonotype: At one boundary the junction diverges from the germline segment, which might be a read error. The chain joins TRBV7-6 to TRBJ2-3; 8 nucleotides agree with TRBD2. Germline V gene lookup returns CDR1 SGHVS and CDR2 FNYEAQ. The CDR3 runs 17 residues. CDR3 DNA sequence: TGTGCCAGCAGCTTAGCCGGGCGGGGGGCCAGCACAGATCCGCAATATTTT. It is translated as CASSLAGRGASTDPQYF.

A word on this clonotype: An end of the junction does not agree with germline; a read error may underlie this. The rearrangement joins TRBV7-2 to TRBJ1-1; D is unresolved. Germline CDR1 reads SGHTA; CDR2 reads FQGNSA. This CDR3 is built from 15 residues. The CDR3 coding sequence is TGTGCCGGCAGCCCGGCAACGGTCCTTAACACTGAAGCTTTCTTT. Encoded protein: CAGSPATVLNTEAFF.

CDR3 sequence reads: CASSEVRVTGELFF. In DNA form, the CDR3 reads TGTGCCAGCAGTGAAGTTAGAGTAACCGGGGAGCTGTTTTTT. This sequence joins TRBV2 and TRBJ2-2, with D hard to call. Trimming pared 1 base from V and 5 bases from J, leaving 8 bases between. CDR3 size: 14 residues. CDR1 is SNHLY and CDR2 is FYNNEI in the germline V gene.

The table lists this clonotype with many counts. This rearrangement joins TRBV19 to TRBJ2-1; 14 nucleotides agree with TRBD2. Germline trimming cut 3 bases from V and 4 bases from J; bases unmatched to any gene: 14. This CDR3 spans 20 amino acids. CDR1 and CDR2 (germline): LNHDA, SQIVND (reference sequence). CDR3 DNA sequence: TGTGCCAGTAGTATCCCCGGGACTAGCGGGAGAAAGGTTTGGTACAATGAGCAGTTCTTC. Translated: CASSIPGTSGRKVWYNEQFF.